The T cell receptor (beta chain) described here comes from a study of blood T cells in healthy people across ages. Looking at the study overall: Per every two T cells, about one barcoded beta molecule was captured by template switching.

There are a few counts of this clonotype. Trimming at V came to 3 bases and at J to 2 bases, leaving 16 bases not matched to a gene. The CDR3 has 19 residues. Germline CDR1 reads MDHEN; CDR2 reads SYDVKM. RNA extraction gave at least 5 micrograms of total RNA per sample. A J-beta primer mix and a sample-barcoded 5' primer were used in a second PCR of roughly 6 to 11 cycles. TCRdb ran MiXCR on the 5' RACE reads and lists one entry per CDR3 protein. Counted here are about 280,000 distinct CDR3 sequences, less than 30% occurring once; the ten biggest clones make up over 25%. Material: blood. The rearrangement links TRBV28 to TRBJ2-5; 9 bases map to TRBD1. This clonotype originated in a woman in her sixties or seventies in good health. The CDR3 loop reads CASSFLLMRTGDTQETQYF. For the CDR3, the DNA is TGTGCCAGCAGTTTTCTCCTAATGCGGACAGGGGATACACAAGAGACCCAGTACTTC.